The present entry profiles one T cell receptor (beta chain) with its context. Antigen unknown. These data originate in a study of cytomegalovirus exposure and HLA in healthy donors. PCR used 60 Vbeta primers and 13 Jbeta primers. Only in-frame clones appear in the TCRdb table, and some are missing; sequencing was by immunoSEQ multiplex PCR. The table includes roughly 90,000 clones, around 68% detected once. General observations from the study: In vitro assays verified that three CMV-associated chains recognized CMV antigens specifically. Looking again later, the authors saw that most CMV-associated TCR beta chains seemed HLA-restricted. Sequencing probably produced one cluster of sequence variants that were highly shared.

Per germline, CDR1 SGHRS and CDR2 YFSETQ. Losses at the gene ends were 0 bases for V and 8 bases for J; bases not matched to a gene: 4. The CDR3 totals 15 residues. The TCR sequence derives from a young man in good health and CMV-seropositive. Material for sequencing was PBMCs. The chain is built from TRBV5-1 and TRBJ2-1; 11 nucleotides line up with TRBD1. CDR3 sequence reads: CASSLGTGGEDEQFF. In nucleotides, the CDR3 is TGCGCCAGCAGCTTGGGGACAGGGGGCGAAGATGAGCAGTTCTTC.